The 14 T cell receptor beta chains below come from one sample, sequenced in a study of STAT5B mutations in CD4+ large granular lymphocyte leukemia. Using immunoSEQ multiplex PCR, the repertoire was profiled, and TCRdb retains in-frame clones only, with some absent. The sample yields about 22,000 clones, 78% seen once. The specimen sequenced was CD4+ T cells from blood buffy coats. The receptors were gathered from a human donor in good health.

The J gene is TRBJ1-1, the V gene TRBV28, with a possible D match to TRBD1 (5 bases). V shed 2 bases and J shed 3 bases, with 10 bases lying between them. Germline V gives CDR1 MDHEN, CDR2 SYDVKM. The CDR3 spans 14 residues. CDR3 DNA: TGTGCCAGCAGTTTACCGGCCAGGGACACTGAAGCTTTCTTT. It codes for CASSLPARDTEAFF.

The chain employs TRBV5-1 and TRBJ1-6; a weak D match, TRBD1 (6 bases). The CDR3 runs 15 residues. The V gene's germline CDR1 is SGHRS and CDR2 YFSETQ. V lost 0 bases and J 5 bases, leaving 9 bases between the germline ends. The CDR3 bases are TGCGCCAGCAGCTTGGCAGGGGACCATAATTCACCCCTCCACTTT. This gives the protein CASSLAGDHNSPLHF.

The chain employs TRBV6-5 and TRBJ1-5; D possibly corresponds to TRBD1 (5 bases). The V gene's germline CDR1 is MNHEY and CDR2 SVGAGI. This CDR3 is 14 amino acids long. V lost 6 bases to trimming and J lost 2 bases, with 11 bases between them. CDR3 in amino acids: CASSTGGGNQPQHF. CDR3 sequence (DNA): TGTGCCAGCAGCACAGGCGGGGGCAATCAGCCCCAGCATTTT.

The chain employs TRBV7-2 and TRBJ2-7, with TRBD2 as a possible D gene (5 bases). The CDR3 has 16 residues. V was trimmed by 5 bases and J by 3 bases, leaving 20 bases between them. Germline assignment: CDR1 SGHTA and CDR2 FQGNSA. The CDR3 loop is CASSPESRGALYEQYF. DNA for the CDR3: TGTGCCAGCAGCCCAGAGTCCCGGGGAGCACTCTACGAGCAGTACTTC.

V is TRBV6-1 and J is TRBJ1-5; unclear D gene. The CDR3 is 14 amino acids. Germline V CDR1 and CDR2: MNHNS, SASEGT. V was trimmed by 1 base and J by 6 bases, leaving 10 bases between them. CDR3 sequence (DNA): TGTGCCAGCAGTGAAGGCCAGGTCGGTCAGCCCCAGCATTTT. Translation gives CASSEGQVGQPQHF.

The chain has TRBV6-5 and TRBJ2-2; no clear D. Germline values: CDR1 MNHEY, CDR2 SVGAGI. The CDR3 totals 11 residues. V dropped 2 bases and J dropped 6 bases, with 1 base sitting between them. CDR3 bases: TGTGCCAGCAGTTACCCCGGGGAGCTGTTTTTT. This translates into CASSYPGELFF.

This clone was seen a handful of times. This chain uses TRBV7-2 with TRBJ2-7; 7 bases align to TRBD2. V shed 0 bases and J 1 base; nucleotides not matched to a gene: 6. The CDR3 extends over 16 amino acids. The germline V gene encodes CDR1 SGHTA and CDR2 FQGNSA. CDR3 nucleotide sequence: TGTGCCAGCAGCTTAGCCAGGACTAGGAGGTCCTACGAGCAGTACTTC. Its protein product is CASSLARTRRSYEQYF. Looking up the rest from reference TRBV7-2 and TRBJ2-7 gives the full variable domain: GAGVSQSPSNKVTEKGKDVELRCDPISGHTALYWYRQSLGQGLEFLIYFQGNSAPDKSGLPSDRFSAERTGGSVSTLTIQRTQQEDSAVYLCASSLARTRRSYEQYFGPGTRLTVT.

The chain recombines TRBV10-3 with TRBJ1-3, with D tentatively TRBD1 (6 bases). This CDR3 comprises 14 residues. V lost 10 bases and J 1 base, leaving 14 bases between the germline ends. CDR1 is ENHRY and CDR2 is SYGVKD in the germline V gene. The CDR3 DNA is TGTGCCACGGAGGACAGTGCATCTGGAAACACCATATATTTT. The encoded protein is CATEDSASGNTIYF.

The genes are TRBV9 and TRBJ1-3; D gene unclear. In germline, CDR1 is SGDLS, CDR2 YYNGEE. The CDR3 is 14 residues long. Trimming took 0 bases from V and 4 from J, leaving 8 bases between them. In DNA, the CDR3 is TGTGCCAGCAGCGTAGTAGGGTACGGAAACACCATATATTTT. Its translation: CASSVVGYGNTIYF.

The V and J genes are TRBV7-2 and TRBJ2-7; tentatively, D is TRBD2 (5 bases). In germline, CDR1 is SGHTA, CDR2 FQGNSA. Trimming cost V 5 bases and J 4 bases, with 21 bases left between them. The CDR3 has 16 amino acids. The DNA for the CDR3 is TGTGCCAGCAGCCAAACCGGATCCAGAGCGGAGTACGAGCAGTACTTC. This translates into CASSQTGSRAEYEQYF.

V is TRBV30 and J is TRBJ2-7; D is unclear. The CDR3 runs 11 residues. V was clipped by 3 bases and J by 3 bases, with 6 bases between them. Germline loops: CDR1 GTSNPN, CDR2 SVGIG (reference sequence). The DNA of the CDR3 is TGTGCCTGGAGCCGGAACTACGAGCAGTACTTC. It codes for CAWSRNYEQYF.

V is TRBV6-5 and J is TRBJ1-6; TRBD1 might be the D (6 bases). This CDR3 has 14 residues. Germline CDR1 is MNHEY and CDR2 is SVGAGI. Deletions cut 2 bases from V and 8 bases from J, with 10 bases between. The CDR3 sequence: CASSYRTEDSPLHF. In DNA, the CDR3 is TGTGCCAGCAGTTACCGGACAGAGGATTCACCCCTCCACTTT.

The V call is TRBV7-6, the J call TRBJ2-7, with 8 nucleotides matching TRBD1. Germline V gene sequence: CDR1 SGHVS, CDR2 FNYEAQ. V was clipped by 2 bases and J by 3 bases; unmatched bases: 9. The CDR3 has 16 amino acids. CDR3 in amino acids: CASSLRTGQGVYEQYF. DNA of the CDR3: TGTGCCAGCAGCTTAAGGACCGGACAGGGAGTCTACGAGCAGTACTTC.

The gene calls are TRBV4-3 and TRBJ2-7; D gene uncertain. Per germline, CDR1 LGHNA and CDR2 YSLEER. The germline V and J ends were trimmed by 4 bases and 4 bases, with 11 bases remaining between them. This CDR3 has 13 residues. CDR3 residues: CASSRSRNYEQYF. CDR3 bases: TGCGCCAGCAGCCGCAGCAGGAATTACGAGCAGTACTTC.